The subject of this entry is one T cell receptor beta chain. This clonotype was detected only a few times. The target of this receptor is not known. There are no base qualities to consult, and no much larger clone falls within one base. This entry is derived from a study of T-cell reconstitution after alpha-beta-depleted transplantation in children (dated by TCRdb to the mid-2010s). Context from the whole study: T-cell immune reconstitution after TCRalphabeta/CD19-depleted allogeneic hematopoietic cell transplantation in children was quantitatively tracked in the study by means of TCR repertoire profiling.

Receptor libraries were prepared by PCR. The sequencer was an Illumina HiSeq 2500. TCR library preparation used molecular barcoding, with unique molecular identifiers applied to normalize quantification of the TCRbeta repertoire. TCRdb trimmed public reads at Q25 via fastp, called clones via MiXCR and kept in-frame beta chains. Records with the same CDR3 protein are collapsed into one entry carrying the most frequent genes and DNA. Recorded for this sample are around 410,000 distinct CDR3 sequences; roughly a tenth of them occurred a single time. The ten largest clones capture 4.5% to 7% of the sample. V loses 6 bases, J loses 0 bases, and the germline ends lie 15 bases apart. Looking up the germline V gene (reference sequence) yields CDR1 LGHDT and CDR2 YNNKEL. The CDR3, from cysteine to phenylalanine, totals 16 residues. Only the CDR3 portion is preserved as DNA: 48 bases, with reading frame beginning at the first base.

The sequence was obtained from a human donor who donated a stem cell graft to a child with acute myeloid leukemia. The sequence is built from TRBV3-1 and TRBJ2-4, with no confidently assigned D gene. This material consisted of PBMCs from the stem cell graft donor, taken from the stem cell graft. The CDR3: CASRWKRSLAKNIQYF. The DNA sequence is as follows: TGTGCCAGCAGGTGGAAAAGATCCTTAGCCAAAAACATTCAGTACTTC.